One T cell receptor beta chain is described in this entry. Clones were read by immunoSEQ multiplex PCR, and TCRdb kept only the in-frame ones, dropping some. The table includes 45,000 or so clones, roughly 82% detected once. This entry is derived from a study of OX40 agonist ivuxolimab in advanced cancers. Germline CDR1 LNHDA, CDR2 SQIVND (reference sequence). This CDR3 contains 16 residues. V trimming: 9 bases; J trimming: 3 bases; junction bases outside the gene matches: 11. The sequences come from CD4+ or CD8+ T cells sorted from blood, collected in a trial of the OX40 agonist ivuxolimab. This TCR came from an adult with an advanced solid tumor such as melanoma, head and neck, liver or kidney cancer. This chain joins TRBV19 and TRBJ2-3, with 11 bases matching TRBD2. The CDR3 region is CASLPTSGSRTDTQYF. The CDR3 region has the DNA TGTGCCAGCCTCCCCACTAGCGGGAGCCGTACAGATACGCAGTATTTT.